The sequence of this T cell receptor (beta chain) was determined in a study of chemoradiotherapy in HPV16-positive cancers. Whole-study results and caveats: HPV-specific T cells were functionally defined from only two HPV16-positive patients. Candidate HPV-specific clones and E7-related TCR motifs grew in tumor during treatment.

As for this clone: Its antigen is not identified.

Germline lookup yields CDR1 LNHDA and CDR2 SQIVND (reference sequence). After removal of 4 bases from V and 1 base from J, the junction contained 11 bases not matched to a gene. This CDR3 comprises 17 residues. Using immunoSEQ multiplex PCR, the repertoire was profiled, and TCRdb retains in-frame clones only, with some absent. The sample carries about 35,000 clones, about 80% recorded once. This TCR was sampled from a human donor with HPV-associated anogenital cancer. This sample comprised blood, obtained from a patient who underwent chemoradiotherapy. The gene calls are TRBV19 and TRBJ1-2; TRBD1 aligns across 8 bases. In DNA, the CDR3 is TGTGCCAGTAGTACTACCCCGATTGGACAGGGTAACTATGGCTACACCTTC. This sequence encodes CASSTTPIGQGNYGYTF.